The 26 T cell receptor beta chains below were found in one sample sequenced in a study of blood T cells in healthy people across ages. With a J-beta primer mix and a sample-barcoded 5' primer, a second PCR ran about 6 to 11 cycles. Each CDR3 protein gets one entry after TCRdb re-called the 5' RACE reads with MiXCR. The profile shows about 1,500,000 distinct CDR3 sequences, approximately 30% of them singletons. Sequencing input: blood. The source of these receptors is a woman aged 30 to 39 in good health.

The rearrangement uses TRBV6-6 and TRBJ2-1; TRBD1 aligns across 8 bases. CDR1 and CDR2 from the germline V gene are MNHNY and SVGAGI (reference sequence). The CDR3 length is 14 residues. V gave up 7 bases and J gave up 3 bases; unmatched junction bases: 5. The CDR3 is CASNDRGLYNEQFF. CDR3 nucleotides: TGTGCCAGCAACGACAGGGGACTCTACAATGAGCAGTTCTTC.

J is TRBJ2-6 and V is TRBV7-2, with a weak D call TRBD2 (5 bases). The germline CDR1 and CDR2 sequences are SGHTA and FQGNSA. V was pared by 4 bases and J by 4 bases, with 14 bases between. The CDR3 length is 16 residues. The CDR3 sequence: CASSSLSSSGANVLTF. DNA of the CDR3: TGTGCCAGCAGCTCCCTTTCTAGCTCCGGGGCCAACGTCCTGACTTTC. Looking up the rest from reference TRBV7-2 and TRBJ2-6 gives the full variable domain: GAGVSQSPSNKVTEKGKDVELRCDPISGHTALYWYRQSLGQGLEFLIYFQGNSAPDKSGLPSDRFSAERTGGSVSTLTIQRTQQEDSAVYLCASSSLSSSGANVLTFGAGSRLTVL.

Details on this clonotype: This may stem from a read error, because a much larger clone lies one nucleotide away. The CDR3: CAISVSDVQFF. CDR3 coding DNA: TGTGCCATCAGTGTGTCAGATGTGCAGTTCTTC. The V and J genes are TRBV10-3 and TRBJ2-1, with D uncertain. V lost 4 bases, J lost 12 bases, and 10 bases lay in between. The germline V gene has CDR1 ENHRY and CDR2 SYGVKD. The length of the CDR3 is 11 residues.

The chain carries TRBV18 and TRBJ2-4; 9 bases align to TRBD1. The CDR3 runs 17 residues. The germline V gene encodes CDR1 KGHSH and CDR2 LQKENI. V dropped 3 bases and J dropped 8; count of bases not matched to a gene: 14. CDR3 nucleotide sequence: TGTGCCAGCTCACCGGCCGACAGGGGGTCCCCGGGGGACATTCAGTACTTC. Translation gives CASSPADRGSPGDIQYF.

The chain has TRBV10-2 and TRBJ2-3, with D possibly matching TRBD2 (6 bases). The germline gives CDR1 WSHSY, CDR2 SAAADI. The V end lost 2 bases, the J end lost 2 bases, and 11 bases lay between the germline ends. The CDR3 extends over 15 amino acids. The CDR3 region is CASSEGRGSTDTQYF. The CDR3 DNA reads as TGCGCCAGCAGTGAGGGACGGGGGTCCACAGATACGCAGTATTTT.

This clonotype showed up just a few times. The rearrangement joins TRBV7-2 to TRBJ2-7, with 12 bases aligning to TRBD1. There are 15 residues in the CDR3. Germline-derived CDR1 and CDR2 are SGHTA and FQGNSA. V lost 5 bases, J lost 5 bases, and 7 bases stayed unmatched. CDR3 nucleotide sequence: TGTGCCAGCAGCGAGGCCGGGACAGGGGGCGACGAGCAGTACTTC. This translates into CASSEAGTGGDEQYF.

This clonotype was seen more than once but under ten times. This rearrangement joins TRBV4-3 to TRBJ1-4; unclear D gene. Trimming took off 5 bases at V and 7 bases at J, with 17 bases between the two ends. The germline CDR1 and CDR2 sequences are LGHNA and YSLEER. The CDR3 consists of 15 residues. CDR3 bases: TGCGCCAGCAGCTCCGACCGGTCAGAGGCTGAAAAACTGTTTTTT. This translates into CASSSDRSEAEKLFF.

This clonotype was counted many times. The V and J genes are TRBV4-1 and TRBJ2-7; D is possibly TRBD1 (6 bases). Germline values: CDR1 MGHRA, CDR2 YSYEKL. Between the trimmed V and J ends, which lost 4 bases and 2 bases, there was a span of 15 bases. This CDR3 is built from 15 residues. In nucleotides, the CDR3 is TGCGCCAGCAGCCCGACAGGTTTGGGCACCTACGAGCAGTACTTC. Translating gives CASSPTGLGTYEQYF.

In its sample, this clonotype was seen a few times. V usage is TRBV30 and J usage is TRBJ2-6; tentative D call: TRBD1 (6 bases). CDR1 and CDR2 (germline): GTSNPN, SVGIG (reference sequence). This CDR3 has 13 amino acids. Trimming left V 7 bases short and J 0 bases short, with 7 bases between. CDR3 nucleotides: TGTGCCTCAGGGGTCTCTGGGGCCAACGTCCTGACTTTC. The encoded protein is CASGVSGANVLTF.

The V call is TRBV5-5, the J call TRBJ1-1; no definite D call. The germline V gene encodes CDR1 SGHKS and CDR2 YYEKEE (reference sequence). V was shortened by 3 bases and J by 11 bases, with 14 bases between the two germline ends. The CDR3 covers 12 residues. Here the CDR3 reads CASSSTMLSAFF. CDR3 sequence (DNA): TGTGCCAGCAGCTCGACAATGTTATCGGCTTTCTTT.

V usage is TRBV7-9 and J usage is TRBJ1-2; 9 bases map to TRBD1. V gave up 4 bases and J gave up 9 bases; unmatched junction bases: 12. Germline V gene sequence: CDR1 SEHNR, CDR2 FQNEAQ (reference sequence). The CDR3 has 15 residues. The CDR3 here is CASSSQNLDRGSYTF. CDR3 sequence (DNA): TGTGCCAGCAGCTCTCAAAACCTGGACAGGGGAAGCTACACCTTC.

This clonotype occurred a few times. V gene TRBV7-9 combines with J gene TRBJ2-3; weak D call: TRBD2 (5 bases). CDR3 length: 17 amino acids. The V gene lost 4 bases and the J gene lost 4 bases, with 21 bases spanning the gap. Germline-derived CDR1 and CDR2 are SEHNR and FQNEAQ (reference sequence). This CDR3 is CASSSLRTSQEADTQYF. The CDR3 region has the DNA TGTGCCAGCAGCTCTTTGAGGACTTCACAAGAAGCAGATACGCAGTATTTT.

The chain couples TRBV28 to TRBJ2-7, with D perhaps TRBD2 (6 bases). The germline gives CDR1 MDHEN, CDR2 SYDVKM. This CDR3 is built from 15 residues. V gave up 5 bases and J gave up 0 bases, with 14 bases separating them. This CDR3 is CASSETGDRSYEQYF. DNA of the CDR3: TGTGCCAGCAGTGAGACGGGGGATCGCTCCTACGAGCAGTACTTC.

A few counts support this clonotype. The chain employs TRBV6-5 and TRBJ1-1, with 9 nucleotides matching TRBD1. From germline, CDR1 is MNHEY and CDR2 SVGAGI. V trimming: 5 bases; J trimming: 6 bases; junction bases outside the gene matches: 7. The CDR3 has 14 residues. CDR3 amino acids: CASSMGQGLAEAFF. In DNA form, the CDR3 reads TGTGCCAGCAGTATGGGACAGGGTCTCGCTGAAGCTTTCTTT.

Written as DNA, the CDR3 is TGCGCCAGCAGCCAACCACGGGACAGAAATGAGCAGTTCTTC. Protein: CASSQPRDRNEQFF. V usage is TRBV4-1 and J usage is TRBJ2-1, with TRBD1 identical over 7 bases. V was clipped by 2 bases and J by 7 bases; unmatched bases: 5. CDR3 size: 14 residues. Germline V gives CDR1 MGHRA, CDR2 YSYEKL.

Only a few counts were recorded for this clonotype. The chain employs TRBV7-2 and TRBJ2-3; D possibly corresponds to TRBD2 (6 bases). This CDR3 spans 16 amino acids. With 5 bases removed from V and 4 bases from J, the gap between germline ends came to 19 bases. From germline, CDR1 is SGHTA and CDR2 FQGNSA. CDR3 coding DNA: TGTGCCAGCAGCCGAAGGTCTGCTAGCGCAGCAGATACGCAGTATTTT. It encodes CASSRRSASAADTQYF.

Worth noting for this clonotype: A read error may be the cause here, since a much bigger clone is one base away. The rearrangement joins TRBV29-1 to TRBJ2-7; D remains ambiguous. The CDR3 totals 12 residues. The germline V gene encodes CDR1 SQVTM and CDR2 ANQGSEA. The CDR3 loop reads CSVESLSYDQYF. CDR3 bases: TGCAGCGTTGAGTCTCTCTCCTACGACCAGTACTTC.

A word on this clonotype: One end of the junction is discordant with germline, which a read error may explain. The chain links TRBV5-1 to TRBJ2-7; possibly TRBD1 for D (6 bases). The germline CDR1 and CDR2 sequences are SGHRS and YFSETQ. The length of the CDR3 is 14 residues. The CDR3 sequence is CASSLEHRVFEQYF. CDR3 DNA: TGTGCCAGCAGCTTAGAGCACAGGGTTTTCGAGCAGTACTTC.

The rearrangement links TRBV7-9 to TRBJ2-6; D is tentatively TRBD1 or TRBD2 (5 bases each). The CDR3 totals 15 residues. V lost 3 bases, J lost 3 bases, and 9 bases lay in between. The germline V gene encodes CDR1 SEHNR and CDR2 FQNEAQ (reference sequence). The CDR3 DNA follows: TGTGCCAGCAGCTTTCAGGGAGTTGGGGCCAACGTCCTGACTTTC. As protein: CASSFQGVGANVLTF.

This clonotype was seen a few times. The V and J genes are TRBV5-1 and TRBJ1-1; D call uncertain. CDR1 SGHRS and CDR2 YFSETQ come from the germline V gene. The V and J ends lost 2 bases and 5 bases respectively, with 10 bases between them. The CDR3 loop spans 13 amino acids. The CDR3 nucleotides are TGCGCCAGCAGCTTCGGACGGGAAACTGAAGCTTTCTTT. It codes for CASSFGRETEAFF. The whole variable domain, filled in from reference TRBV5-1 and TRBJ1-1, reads KAGVTQTPRYLIKTRGQQVTLSCSPISGHRSVSWYQQTPGQGLQFLFEYFSETQRNKGNFPGRFSGRQFSNSRSEMNVSTLELGDSALYLCASSFGRETEAFFGQGTRLTVV.

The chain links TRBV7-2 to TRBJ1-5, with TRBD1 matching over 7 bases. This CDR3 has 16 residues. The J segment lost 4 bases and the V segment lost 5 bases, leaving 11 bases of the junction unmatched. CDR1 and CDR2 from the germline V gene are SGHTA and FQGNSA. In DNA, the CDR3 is TGTGCCAGCAGCCCAGGGTACGGGACAGCGAATCAGCCCCAGCATTTT. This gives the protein CASSPGYGTANQPQHF.

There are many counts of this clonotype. CDR3 sequence reads: CSATPASGSYNEQFF. The CDR3 nucleotides are TGCAGTGCTACTCCGGCTAGCGGTTCCTACAATGAGCAGTTCTTC. This chain joins TRBV20-1 and TRBJ2-1; 7 bases are shared with TRBD2. The CDR3 consists of 15 residues. The germline CDR1 and CDR2 sequences are DFQATT and SNEGSKA (reference sequence). The trim removed 4 bases at V and 1 base at J, leaving 7 bases unmatched.

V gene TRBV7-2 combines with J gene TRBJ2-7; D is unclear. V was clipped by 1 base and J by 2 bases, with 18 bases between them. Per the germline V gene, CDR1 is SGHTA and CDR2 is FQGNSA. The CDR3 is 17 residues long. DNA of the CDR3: TGTGCCAGCAGCTTAGATGTAACACCTGAGAGCCCCTACGAGCAGTACTTC. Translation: CASSLDVTPESPYEQYF.

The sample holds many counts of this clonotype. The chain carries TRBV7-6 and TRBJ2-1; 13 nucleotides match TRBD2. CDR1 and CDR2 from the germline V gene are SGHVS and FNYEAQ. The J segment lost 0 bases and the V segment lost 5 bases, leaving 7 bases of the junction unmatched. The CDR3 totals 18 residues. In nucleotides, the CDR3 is TGTGCCAGCAGCCTTTGGACTAGCGGGGGTAGCTCCTACAATGAGCAGTTCTTC. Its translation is CASSLWTSGGSSYNEQFF.

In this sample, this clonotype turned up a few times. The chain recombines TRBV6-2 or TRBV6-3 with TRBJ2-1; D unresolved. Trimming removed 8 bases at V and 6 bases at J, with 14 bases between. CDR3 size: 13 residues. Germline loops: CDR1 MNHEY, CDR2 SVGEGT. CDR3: CASRTSGANEQFF. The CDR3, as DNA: TGTGCCAGCCGGACCTCTGGAGCCAATGAGCAGTTCTTC.

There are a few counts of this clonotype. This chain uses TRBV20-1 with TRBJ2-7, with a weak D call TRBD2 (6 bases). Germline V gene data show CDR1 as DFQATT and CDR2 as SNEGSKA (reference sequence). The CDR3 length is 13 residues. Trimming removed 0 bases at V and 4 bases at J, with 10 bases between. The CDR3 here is CSAREGLTYEQYF. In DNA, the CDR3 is TGCAGTGCTAGAGAGGGACTCACATACGAGCAGTACTTC.